This TCR beta chain was obtained from a study of spatial heterogeneity in lung cancer. Study findings and constraints: Tumor mutation count correlated with how many alpha and beta TCRs expanded intratumorally.

Described time point: sample taken at primary tumor resection. In its sample, this clonotype was seen many times. Its antigen is still unknown. Unique molecular identifiers tagged every individual TCR cDNA molecule. TCRdb reprocessed the 5' RACE reads with MiXCR, giving one entry per CDR3 protein. Of 1,500 or so distinct CDR3 sequences in the sample, roughly 5.1% were seen once. CDR1 and CDR2 from the germline V gene are MDHEN and SYDVKM. Trimming removed 3 bases at V and 0 bases at J, with 9 bases between. This CDR3 comprises 16 residues. The TCR comes from a male donor with early-stage non-small cell lung cancer. The chain recombines TRBV28 with TRBJ2-6; no reliable D call. Sample: lung tumor tissue, taken at surgery. The CDR3 DNA is TGTGCCAGCAGTTTGGGCCTGCCCTCTGGGGCCAACGTCCTGACTTTC. As protein: CASSLGLPSGANVLTF.